This TCR beta chain emerged from a study of PD-L1 blockade in urothelial cancer. Study-level background: Between 0 and 3 prior chemotherapy regimens had been given to patients.

V was cut by 2 bases and J by 8 bases, with 10 bases left in between. The CDR3 runs 14 residues. CDR1 MNHEY and CDR2 SVGAGI come from the germline V gene. Assay used: immunoSEQ multiplex PCR; TCRdb lists only in-frame clones, some missing. This table holds about 100,000 clones, 70% to 90% found once. Study-wide points: A pretreatment blood TCR clonality that fell below the median predicted better progression-free and overall survival.

Turning to this clone: Its target is unknown.

This TCR was sampled from a man in his fifties with urothelial cancer. The gene calls are TRBV6-5 and TRBJ1-6; D possibly corresponds to TRBD1 (6 bases). The sample was PBMCs, taken around atezolizumab (anti-PD-L1) treatment. The CDR3 reads CASSYIQGYSPLHF. Written as DNA, the CDR3 is TGTGCCAGCAGTTACATACAGGGTTATTCACCCCTCCACTTT.